This T cell receptor (beta chain) comes out of a study of blood T cell repertoires in COVID-19. Study summary: T cells, B-cell-depleted T cells, or PBMCs provided the cDNA or gDNA that served as material.

The participants were between about 18 and 90 years old and came from about two dozen US areas. Participant-reported clinical history was the basis for cohort assignment. The assay was immunoSEQ multiplex PCR, and TCRdb's table has in-frame clones only and misses some. The sample includes roughly 160,000 clones, more than 80% of them seen just once. Material for sequencing was PBMCs or T cells enriched from blood (not recorded which). This clonotype originated in a man aged 45 to 65 who had recovered from COVID-19.

The CDR3 sequence is CASSHRNTEAFF. The CDR3 DNA is TGTGCCAGTAGCCACAGAAACACTGAAGCTTTCTTT. This rearrangement joins TRBV19 to TRBJ1-1; D remains unclear. Trimming stripped 6 bases from V and 2 bases from J, with 7 bases between. The CDR3 runs to 12 residues. CDR1 and CDR2 (germline): LNHDA, SQIVND (reference sequence).